This T cell receptor (beta chain) stems from a study of early T cells in non-severe SARS-CoV-2 infection. Trimming removed 4 bases at V and 5 bases at J, with 11 bases between. CDR3 size: 12 residues. The germline V gene encodes CDR1 SQVTM and CDR2 ANQGSEA. In TCRdb, the 5' RACE reads were re-called with MiXCR into one record per CDR3 protein. The repertoire includes approximately 120,000 distinct CDR3 sequences, 14% to 15% of them detected once, and 21% sits in the top ten. This clonotype was counted a few times. The sequenced sample was whole blood. The receptor was derived from an adult who was a healthcare worker with PCR-confirmed SARS-CoV-2 infection or an uninfected control (not recorded which). V is TRBV29-1 and J is TRBJ2-5; the D gene is possibly TRBD1 (6 bases). CDR3 sequence: CSVGMRGETQYF. The DNA for the CDR3 is TGCAGCGTTGGAATGAGGGGGGAGACCCAGTACTTC.